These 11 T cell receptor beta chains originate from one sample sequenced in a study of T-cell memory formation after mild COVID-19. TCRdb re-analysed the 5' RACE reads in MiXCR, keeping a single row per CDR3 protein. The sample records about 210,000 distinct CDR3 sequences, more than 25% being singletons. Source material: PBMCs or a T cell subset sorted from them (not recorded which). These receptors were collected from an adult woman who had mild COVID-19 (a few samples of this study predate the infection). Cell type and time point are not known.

For the CDR3, the DNA is TGCGCCAGCAGCTTCAGTAAAGGGTCCTACGAGCAGTACTTC. Translation gives CASSFSKGSYEQYF. V gene TRBV5-1 combines with J gene TRBJ2-7; D gene ambiguous. CDR3 length equals 14 residues. Germline values: CDR1 SGHRS, CDR2 YFSETQ. The V end was cut by 2 bases, the J end by 1 base, with 10 bases between.

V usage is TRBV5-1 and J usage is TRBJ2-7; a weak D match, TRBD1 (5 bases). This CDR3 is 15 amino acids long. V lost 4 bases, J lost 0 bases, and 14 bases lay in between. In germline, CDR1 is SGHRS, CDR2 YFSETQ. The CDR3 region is CASSRVDSISYEQYF. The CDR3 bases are TGCGCCAGCAGCCGAGTCGACAGTATCTCCTACGAGCAGTACTTC.

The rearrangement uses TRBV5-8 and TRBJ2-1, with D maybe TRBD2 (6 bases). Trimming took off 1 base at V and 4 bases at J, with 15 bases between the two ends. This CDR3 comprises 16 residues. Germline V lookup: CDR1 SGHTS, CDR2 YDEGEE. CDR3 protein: CASSLFRAGPYNEQFF. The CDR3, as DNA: TGTGCCAGCAGCTTGTTTAGAGCGGGCCCTTACAATGAGCAGTTCTTC. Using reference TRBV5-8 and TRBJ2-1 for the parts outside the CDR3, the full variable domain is EAGVTQSPTHLIKTRGQQATLRCSPISGHTSVYWYQQALGLGLQFLLWYDEGEERNRGNFPPRFSGRQFPNYSSELNVNALELEDSALYLCASSLFRAGPYNEQFFGPGTRLTVL.

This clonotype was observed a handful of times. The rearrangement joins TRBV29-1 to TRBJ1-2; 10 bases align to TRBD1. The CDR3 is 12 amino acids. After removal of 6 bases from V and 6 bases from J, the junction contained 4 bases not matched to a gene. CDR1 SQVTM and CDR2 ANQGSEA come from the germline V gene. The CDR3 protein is CSVRQGAHGYTF. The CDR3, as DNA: TGCAGCGTAAGACAGGGGGCCCATGGCTACACCTTC.

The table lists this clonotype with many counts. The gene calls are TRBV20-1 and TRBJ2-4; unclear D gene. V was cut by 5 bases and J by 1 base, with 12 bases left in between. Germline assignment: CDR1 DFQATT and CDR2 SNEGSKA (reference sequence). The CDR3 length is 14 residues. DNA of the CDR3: TGCAGTGCTTCTGTATTACGGGCCAAAAACATTCAGTACTTC. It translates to CSASVLRAKNIQYF.

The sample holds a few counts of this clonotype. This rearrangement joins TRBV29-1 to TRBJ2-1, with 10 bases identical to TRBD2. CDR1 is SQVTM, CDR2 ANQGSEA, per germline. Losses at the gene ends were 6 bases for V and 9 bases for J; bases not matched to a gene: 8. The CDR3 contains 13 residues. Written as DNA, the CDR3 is TGCAGCGTCGTAGCGGGAGGACGGAGTGAGCAGTTCTTC. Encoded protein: CSVVAGGRSEQFF.

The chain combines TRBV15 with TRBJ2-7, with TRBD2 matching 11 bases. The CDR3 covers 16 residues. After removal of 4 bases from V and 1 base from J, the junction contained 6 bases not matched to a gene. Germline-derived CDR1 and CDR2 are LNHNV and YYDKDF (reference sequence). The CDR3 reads CATSTPLAGGSYEQYF. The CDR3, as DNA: TGTGCCACCAGCACCCCCCTAGCGGGGGGTTCCTACGAGCAGTACTTC. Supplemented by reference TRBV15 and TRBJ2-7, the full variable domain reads DAMVIQNPRYQVTQFGKPVTLSCSQTLNHNVMYWYQQKSSQAPKLLFHYYDKDFNNEADTPDNFQSRRPNTSFCFLDIRSPGLGDTAMYLCATSTPLAGGSYEQYFGPGTRLTVT.

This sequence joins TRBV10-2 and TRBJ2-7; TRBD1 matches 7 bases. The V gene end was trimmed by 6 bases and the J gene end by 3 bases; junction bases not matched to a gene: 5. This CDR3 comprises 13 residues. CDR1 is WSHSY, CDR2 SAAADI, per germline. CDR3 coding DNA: TGCGCCAGCAGGCCGGGACAGAACTACGAGCAGTACTTC. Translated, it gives CASRPGQNYEQYF.

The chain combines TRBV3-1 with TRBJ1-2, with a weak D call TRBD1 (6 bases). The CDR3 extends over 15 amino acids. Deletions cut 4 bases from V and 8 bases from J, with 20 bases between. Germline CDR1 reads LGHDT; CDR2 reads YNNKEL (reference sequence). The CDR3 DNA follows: TGTGCCAGCAGCCCCGGTCTTACAGGGTTGTTCGGCTACACCTTC. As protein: CASSPGLTGLFGYTF.

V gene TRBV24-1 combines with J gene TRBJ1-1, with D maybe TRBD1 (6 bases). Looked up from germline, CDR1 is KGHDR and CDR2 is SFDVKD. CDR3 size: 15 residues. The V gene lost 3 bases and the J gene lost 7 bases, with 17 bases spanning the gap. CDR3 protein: CATSDNRQGRSEAFF. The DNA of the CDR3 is TGTGCCACCAGTGATAACCGGCAGGGGCGGAGTGAAGCTTTCTTT.

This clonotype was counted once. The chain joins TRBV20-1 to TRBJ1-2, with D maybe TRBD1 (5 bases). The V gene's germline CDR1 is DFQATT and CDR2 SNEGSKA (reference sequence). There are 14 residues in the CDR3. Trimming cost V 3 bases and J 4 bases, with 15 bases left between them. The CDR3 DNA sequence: TGCAGTGCTAGTGTGACAGATGGACGCTATGGCTACACCTTC. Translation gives CSASVTDGRYGYTF.